The text below deals with one TCR beta chain. These data come from a study of blood T cell repertoires in COVID-19. Generated by immunoSEQ multiplex PCR, the TCRdb table keeps only in-frame clones and is missing some. The data show roughly 100,000 clones, with about 80% seen just once and approximately 3.4% held by the top ten. There are 11 residues in the CDR3. The J segment lost 7 bases and the V segment lost 5 bases, leaving 4 bases of the junction unmatched. In germline, CDR1 is DFQATT, CDR2 SNEGSKA (reference sequence). Material for sequencing was peripheral blood. The rearrangement uses TRBV20-1 and TRBJ1-1; 7 bases align to TRBD1. The receptor was derived from an elderly woman with active or convalescent COVID-19. The CDR3 nucleotides are TGCAGTGCTCTGACAGGGATTGAAGCTTTCTTT. It translates to CSALTGIEAFF.